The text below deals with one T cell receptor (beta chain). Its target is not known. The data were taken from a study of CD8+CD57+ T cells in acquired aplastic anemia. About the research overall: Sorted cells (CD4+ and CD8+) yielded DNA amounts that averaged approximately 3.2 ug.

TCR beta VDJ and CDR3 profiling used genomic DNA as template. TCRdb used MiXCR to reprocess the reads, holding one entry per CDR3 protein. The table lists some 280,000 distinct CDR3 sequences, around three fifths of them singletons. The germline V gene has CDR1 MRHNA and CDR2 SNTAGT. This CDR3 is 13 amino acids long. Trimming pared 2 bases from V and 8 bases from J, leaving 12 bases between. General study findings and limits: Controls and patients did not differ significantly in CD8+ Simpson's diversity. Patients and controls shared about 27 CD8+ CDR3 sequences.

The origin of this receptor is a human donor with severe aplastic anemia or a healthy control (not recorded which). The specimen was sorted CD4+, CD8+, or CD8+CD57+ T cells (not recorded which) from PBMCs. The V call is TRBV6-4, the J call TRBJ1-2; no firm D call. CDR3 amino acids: CASSDGPGGGYTF. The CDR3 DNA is TGTGCCAGCAGTGACGGCCCTGGAGGAGGCTACACCTTC.